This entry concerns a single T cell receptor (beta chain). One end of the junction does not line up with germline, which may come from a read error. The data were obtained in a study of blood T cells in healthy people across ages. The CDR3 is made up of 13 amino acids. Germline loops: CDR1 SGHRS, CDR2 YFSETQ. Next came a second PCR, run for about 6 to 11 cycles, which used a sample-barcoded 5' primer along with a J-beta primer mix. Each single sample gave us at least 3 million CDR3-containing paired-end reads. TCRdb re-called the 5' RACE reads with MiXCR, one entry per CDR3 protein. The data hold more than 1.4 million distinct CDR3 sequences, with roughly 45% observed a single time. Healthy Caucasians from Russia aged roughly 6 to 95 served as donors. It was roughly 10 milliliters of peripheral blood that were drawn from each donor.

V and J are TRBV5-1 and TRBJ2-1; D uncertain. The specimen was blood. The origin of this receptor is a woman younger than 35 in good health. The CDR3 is CANSPLRYNEQFF. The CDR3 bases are TGCGCCAACAGCCCCCTTCGGTACAATGAGCAGTTCTTC.